This T cell receptor (beta chain) came from a study of blood T cell repertoires in COVID-19. Across the whole study: Italy, Spain and the United States were the sources of the convalescent and acute COVID-19 samples. T cells, B-cell-depleted T cells, or PBMCs supplied cDNA or gDNA.

Per the germline V gene, CDR1 is ENHRY and CDR2 is SYGVKD. The CDR3 extends over 14 amino acids. Trimming took 7 bases from V and 0 from J, leaving 10 bases between them. Source study methods: Amplification with reference gene primers provided the estimates of nucleated cell counts. Clones were read by immunoSEQ multiplex PCR, and TCRdb kept only the in-frame ones, dropping some. D and trimming were read from the DNA, whereas the V and J calls and clone size are those reported in that table. The profile shows approximately 220,000 clones, around 81% of them singletons. In assigning cohorts, the study relied on participant-reported clinical history.

The sample comprised PBMCs or T cells enriched from blood (not recorded which). This TCR was recovered from a woman aged 40 to 50 with acute COVID-19. This chain connects TRBV10-3 to TRBJ1-3; D gene unclear. CDR3 residues: CAITELSSGNTIYF. In nucleotides, the CDR3 is TGTGCCATCACCGAGTTGAGCTCTGGAAACACCATATATTTT.